This T cell receptor (beta chain) was observed in a study of Ad26.COV2.S vaccination and SARS-CoV-2 variants. Method: immunoSEQ multiplex PCR; TCRdb's copy keeps in-frame clones and lacks some. Of under 150,000 clones in the sample, more than 80% were seen once. The CDR3 has 17 residues. Trimming pared 1 base from V and 3 bases from J, leaving 19 bases between. Germline V gene data show CDR1 as SGHVS and CDR2 as FNYEAQ. This chain joins TRBV7-6 and TRBJ2-7, with D perhaps being TRBD1 or TRBD2 (5 bases each). The starting material was peripheral blood, obtained after recovery from COVID-19. This clonotype originated in a human donor who had recovered from COVID-19. DNA for the CDR3: TGTGCCAGCAGCTTAGATAAGGGGTTCGCGGGTTTCTACGAGCAGTACTTC. Translating gives CASSLDKGFAGFYEQYF.